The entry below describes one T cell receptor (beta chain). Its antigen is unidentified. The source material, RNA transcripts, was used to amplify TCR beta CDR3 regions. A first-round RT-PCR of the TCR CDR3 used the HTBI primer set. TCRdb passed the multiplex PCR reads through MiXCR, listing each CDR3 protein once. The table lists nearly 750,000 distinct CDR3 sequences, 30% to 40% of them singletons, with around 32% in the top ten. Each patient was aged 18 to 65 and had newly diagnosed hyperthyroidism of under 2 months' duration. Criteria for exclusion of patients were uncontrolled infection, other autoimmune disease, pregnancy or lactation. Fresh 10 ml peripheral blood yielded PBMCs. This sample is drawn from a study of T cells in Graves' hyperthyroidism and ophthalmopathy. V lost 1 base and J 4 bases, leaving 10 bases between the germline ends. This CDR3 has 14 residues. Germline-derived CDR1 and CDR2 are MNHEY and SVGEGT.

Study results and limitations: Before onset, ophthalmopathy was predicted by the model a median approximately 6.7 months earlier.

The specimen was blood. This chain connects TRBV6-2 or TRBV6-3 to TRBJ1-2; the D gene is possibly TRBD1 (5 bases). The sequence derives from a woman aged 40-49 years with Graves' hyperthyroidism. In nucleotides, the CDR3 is TGTGCCAGCAGTTACTGGGGCACGTCCTATGGCTACACCTTC. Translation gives CASSYWGTSYGYTF.